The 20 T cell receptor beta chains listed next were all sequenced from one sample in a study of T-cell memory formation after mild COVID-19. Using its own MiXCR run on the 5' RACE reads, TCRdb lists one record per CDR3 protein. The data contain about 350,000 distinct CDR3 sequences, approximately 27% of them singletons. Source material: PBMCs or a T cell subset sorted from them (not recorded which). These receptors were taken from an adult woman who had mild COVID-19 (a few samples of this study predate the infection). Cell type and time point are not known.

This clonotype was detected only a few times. The CDR3 DNA reads as TGTGCCACCAATCATCTAGTGAGCACAGATACGCAGTATTTT. Protein sequence: CATNHLVSTDTQYF. The rearrangement joins TRBV24-1 to TRBJ2-3; D remains ambiguous. The V end lost 8 bases, the J end lost 0 bases, and 11 bases lay between the germline ends. Germline-derived CDR1 and CDR2 are KGHDR and SFDVKD. The CDR3 is made up of 14 amino acids.

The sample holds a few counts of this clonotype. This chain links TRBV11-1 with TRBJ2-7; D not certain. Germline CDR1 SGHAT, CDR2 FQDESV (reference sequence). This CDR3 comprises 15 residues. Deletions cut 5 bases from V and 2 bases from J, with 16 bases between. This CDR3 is CASSTTPFETYEQYF. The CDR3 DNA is TGTGCCAGCAGCACCACCCCGTTTGAGACCTACGAGCAGTACTTC.

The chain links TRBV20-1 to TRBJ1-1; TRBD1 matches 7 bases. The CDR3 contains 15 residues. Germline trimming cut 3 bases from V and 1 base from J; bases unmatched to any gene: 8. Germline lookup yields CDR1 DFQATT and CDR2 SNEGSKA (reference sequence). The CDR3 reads CSASDRVGWNTEAFF. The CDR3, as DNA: TGCAGTGCTAGCGACAGGGTAGGATGGAACACTGAAGCTTTCTTT.

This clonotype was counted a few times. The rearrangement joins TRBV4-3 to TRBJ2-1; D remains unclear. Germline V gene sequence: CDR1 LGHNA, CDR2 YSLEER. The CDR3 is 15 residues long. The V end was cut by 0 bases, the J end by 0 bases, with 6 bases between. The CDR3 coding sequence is TGCGCCAGCAGCCAAGAGGTGGGCTCCTACAATGAGCAGTTCTTC. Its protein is CASSQEVGSYNEQFF.

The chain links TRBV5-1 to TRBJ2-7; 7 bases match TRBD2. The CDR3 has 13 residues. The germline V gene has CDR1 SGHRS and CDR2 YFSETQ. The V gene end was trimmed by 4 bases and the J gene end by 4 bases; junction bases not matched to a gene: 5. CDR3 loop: CASSLAETYEQYF. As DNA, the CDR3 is TGCGCCAGCAGCCTAGCGGAGACATACGAGCAGTACTTC.

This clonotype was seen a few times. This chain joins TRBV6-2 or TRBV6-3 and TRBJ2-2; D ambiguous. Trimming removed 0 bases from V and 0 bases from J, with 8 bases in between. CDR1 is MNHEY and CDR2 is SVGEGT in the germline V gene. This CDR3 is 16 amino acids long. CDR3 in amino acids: CASSYSRASNTGELFF. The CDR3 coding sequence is TGTGCCAGCAGTTACTCGAGAGCCTCGAACACCGGGGAGCTGTTTTTT.

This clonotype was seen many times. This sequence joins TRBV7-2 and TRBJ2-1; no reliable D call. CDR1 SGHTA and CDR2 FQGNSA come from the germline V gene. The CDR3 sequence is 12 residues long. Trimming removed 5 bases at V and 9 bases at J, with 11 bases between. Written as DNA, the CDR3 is TGTGCCAGCAGCCCTGCTAGGCTTGAGCAGTTCTTC. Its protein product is CASSPARLEQFF. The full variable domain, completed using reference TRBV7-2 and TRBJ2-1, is GAGVSQSPSNKVTEKGKDVELRCDPISGHTALYWYRQSLGQGLEFLIYFQGNSAPDKSGLPSDRFSAERTGGSVSTLTIQRTQQEDSAVYLCASSPARLEQFFGPGTRLTVL.

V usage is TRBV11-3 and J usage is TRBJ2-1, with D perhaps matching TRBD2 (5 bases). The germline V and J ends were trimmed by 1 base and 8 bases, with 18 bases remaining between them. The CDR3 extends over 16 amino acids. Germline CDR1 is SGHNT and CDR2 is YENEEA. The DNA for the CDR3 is TGTGCCAGCAGCTTAGGGGTGAGCGGACGGCTCGATGAGCAGTTCTTC. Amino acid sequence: CASSLGVSGRLDEQFF. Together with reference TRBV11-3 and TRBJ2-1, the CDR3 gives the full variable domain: EAGVVQSPRYKIIEKKQPVAFWCNPISGHNTLYWYLQNLGQGPELLIRYENEEAVDDSQLPKDRFSAERLKGVDSTLKIQPAELGDSAVYLCASSLGVSGRLDEQFFGPGTRLTVL.

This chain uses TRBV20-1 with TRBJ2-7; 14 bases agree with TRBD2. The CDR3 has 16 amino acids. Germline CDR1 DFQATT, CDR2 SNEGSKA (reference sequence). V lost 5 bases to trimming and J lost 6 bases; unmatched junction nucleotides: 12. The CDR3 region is CSALTSGRASLGEQYF. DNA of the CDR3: TGCAGTGCTCTGACTAGCGGGAGGGCCTCCCTAGGCGAGCAGTACTTC.

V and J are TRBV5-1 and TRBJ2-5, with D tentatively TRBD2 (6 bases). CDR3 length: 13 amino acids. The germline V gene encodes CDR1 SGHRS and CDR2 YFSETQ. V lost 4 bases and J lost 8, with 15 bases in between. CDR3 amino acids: CASSPGDQGTQYF. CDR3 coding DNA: TGCGCCAGCAGCCCGGGAGACCAAGGAACCCAGTACTTC.

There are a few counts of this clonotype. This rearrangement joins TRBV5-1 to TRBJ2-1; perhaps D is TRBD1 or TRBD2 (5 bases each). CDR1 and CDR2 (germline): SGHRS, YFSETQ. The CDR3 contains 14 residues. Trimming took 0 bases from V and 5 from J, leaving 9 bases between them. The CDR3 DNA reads TGCGCCAGCAGCTTGGGGGACGGGAACAATGAGCAGTTCTTC. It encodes CASSLGDGNNEQFF. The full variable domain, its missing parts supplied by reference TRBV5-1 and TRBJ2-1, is KAGVTQTPRYLIKTRGQQVTLSCSPISGHRSVSWYQQTPGQGLQFLFEYFSETQRNKGNFPGRFSGRQFSNSRSEMNVSTLELGDSALYLCASSLGDGNNEQFFGPGTRLTVL.

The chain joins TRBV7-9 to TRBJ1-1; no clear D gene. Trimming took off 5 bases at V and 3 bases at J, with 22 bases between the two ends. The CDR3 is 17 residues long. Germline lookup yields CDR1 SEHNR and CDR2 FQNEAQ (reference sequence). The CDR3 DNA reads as TGTGCCAGCAGCCCTTCGAGAGGGAGACCCATGGACACTGAAGCTTTCTTT. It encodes CASSPSRGRPMDTEAFF.

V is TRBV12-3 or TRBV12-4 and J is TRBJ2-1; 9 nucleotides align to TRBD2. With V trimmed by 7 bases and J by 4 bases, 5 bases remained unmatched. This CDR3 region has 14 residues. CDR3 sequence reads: CASKAGGVYNEQFF. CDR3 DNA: TGTGCCAGCAAAGCGGGAGGAGTGTACAATGAGCAGTTCTTC.

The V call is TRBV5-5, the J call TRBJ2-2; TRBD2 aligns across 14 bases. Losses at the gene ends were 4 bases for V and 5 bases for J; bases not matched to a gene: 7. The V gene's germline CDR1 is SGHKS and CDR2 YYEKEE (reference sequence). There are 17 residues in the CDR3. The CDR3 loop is CASSRGLAGVRTGELFF. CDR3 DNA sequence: TGTGCCAGCAGCCGGGGACTAGCGGGAGTAAGGACCGGGGAGCTGTTTTTT.

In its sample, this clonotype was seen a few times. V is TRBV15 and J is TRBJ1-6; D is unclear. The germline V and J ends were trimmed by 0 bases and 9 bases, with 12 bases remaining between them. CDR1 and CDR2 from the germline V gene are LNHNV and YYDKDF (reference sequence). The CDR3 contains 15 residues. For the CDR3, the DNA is TGTGCCACCAGCAGAGATAAAGGGTTGAGTTCACCCCTCCACTTT. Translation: CATSRDKGLSSPLHF.

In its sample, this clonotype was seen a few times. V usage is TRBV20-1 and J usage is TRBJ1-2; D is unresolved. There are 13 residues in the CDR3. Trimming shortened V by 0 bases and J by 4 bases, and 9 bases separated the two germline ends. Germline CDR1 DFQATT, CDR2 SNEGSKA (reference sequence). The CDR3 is CSARESVSYGYTF. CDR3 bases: TGCAGTGCTAGAGAATCAGTCAGCTATGGCTACACCTTC.

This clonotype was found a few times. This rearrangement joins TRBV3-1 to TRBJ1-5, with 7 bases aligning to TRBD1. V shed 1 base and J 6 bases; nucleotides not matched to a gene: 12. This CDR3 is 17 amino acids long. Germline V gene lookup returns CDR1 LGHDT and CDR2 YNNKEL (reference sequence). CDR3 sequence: CASSQVGAGGKGQPQHF. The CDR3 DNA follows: TGTGCCAGCAGCCAAGTTGGCGCAGGGGGGAAGGGTCAGCCCCAGCATTTT.

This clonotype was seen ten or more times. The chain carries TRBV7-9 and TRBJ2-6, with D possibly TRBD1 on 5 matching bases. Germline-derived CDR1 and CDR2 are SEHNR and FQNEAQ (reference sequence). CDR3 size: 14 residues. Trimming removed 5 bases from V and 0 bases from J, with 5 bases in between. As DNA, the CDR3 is TGTGCCAGCAGCCAGGGCTCTGGGGCCAACGTCCTGACTTTC. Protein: CASSQGSGANVLTF.

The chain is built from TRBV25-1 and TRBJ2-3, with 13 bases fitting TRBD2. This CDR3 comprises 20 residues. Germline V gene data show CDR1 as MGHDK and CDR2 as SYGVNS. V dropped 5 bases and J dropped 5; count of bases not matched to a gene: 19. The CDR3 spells CASSSTWETSGGQQLDTQYF. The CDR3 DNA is TGTGCCAGCAGTTCCACTTGGGAGACTAGCGGGGGGCAGCAGCTAGATACGCAGTATTTT.

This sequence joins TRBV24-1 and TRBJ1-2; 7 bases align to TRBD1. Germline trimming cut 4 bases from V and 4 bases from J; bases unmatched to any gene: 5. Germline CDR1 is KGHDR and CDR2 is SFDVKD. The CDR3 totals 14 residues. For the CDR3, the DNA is TGTGCCACCAGTGACACCGGGACAGCCTATGGCTACACCTTC. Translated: CATSDTGTAYGYTF.